This T cell receptor (beta chain) was profiled in a study of regulatory T cells in long-lasting Graves disease. The germline CDR1 and CDR2 sequences are MGHDK and SYGVNS. The CDR3 is 15 residues long. The ends were cut back, 3 bases at V and 7 bases at J, with 16 bases in the middle. The sample's time point: persistent/refractory GD, antithyroid drugs over 5 years with positive TRAb. From RNA extracted from PBMCs, the TCR library was made. Study-level points and caveats: Favored gene segments in persistent disease were TRBV28, TRBJ1-2 and TRBJ2-5.

This clonotype was counted a few times. Its antigen is still unknown. iRepertoire HTBI primers and Arm-PCR of CDR3 regions built TCR beta libraries. TCRdb redid the calling of the multiplex PCR reads with MiXCR, one entry per CDR3 protein. Seen here are roughly 400,000 distinct CDR3 sequences, roughly 20% observed once, and the top ten hold 20%. The J gene is TRBJ1-5, the V gene TRBV25-1; D perhaps matches TRBD1 (6 bases). The sequence came from a female donor with Graves disease. The sequences come from peripheral blood mononuclear cells (PBMCs), collected when the disease was refractory, from a patient treated with antithyroid drugs. The CDR3: CASSDPQGDSQPQHF. CDR3 sequence (DNA): TGTGCCAGCAGTGACCCACAGGGTGATAGCCAGCCCCAGCATTTT.